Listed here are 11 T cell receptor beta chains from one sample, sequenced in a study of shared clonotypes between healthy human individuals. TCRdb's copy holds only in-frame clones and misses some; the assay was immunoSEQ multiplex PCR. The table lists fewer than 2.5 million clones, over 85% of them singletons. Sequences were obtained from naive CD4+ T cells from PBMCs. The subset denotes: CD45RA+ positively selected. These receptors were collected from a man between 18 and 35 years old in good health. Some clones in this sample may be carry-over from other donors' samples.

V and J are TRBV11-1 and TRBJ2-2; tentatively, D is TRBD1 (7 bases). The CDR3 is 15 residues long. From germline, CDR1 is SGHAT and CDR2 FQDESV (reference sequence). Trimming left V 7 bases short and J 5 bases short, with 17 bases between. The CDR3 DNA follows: TGTGCCAGCACCGGGGGCAGGGGGGAAACCGGGGAGCTGTTTTTT. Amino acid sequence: CASTGGRGETGELFF. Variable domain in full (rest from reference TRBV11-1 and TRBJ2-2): EAEVAQSPRYKITEKSQAVAFWCDPISGHATLYWYRQILGQGPELLVQFQDESVVDDSQLPKDRFSAERLKGVDSTLKIQPAELGDSAMYLCASTGGRGETGELFFGEGSRLTVL.

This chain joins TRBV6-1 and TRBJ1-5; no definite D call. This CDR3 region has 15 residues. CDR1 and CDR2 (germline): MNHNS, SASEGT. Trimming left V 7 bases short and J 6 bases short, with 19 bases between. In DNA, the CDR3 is TGTGCCAGCATTTCGGGGTCAGTAATCAGTCAGCCCCAGCATTTT. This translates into CASISGSVISQPQHF.

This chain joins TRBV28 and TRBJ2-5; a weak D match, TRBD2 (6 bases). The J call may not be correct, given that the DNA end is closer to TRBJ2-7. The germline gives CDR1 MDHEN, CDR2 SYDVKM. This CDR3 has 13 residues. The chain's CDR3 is CASGAGMYNEQYF. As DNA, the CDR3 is TGTGCCAGCGGGGCGGGAATGTACAACGAGCAGTACTTC.

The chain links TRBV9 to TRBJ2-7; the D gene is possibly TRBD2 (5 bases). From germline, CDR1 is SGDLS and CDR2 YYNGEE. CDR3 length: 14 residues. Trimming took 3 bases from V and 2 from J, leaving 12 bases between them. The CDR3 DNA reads TGTGCCAGCAGCGCCCGTGGCGGGCCCTACGAGCAGTACTTC. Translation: CASSARGGPYEQYF.

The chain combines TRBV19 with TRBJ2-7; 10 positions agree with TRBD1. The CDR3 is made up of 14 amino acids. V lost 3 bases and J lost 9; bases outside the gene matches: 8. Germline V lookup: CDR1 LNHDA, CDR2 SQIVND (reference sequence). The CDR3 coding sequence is TGTGCCAGTAGTATCAAGCCGGGACAGGGGAGGCAGTACTTC. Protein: CASSIKPGQGRQYF.

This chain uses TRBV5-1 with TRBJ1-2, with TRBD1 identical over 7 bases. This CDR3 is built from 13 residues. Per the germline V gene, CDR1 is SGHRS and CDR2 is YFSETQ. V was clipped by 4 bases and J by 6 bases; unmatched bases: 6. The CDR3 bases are TGCGCCAGCAGCATGGGACAGCCGGATGGCTACACCTTC. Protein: CASSMGQPDGYTF. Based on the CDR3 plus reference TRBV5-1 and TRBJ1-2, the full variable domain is KAGVTQTPRYLIKTRGQQVTLSCSPISGHRSVSWYQQTPGQGLQFLFEYFSETQRNKGNFPGRFSGRQFSNSRSEMNVSTLELGDSALYLCASSMGQPDGYTFGSGTRLTVV.

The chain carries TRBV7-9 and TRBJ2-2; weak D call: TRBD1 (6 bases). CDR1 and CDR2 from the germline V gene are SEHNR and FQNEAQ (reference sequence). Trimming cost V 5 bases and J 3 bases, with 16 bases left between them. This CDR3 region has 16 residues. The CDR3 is CASSRGQVGDTGELFF. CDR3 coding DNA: TGTGCCAGCAGCCGGGGACAAGTTGGAGACACCGGGGAGCTGTTTTTT.

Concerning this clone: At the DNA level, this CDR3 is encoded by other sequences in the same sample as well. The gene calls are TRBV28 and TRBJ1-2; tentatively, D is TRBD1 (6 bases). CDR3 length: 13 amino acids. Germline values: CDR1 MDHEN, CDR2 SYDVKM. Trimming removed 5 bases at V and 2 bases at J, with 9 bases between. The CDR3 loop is CASSPDRNYGYTF. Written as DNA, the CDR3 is TGTGCCAGCAGTCCCGACAGGAACTATGGCTACACCTTC.

CDR3 amino acids: CASRRGQPNEKLFF. The DNA of the CDR3 is TGTGCCAGCAGGAGGGGACAGCCTAATGAAAAACTGTTTTTT. The chain carries TRBV2 and TRBJ1-4; TRBD1 aligns across 7 bases. The ends lost 6 bases at V and 3 bases at J; junction bases unmatched: 4. The CDR3 is made up of 14 amino acids. The germline V gene has CDR1 SNHLY and CDR2 FYNNEI.

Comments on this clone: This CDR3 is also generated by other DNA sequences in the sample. The CDR3 spells CASSSGYTEAFF. CDR3 bases: TGTGCCAGCAGCTCGGGTTACACTGAAGCTTTCTTT. The rearrangement joins TRBV7-2 to TRBJ1-1; D remains unclear. The germline V and J ends were trimmed by 4 bases and 3 bases, with 6 bases remaining between them. Germline V gives CDR1 SGHTA, CDR2 FQGNSA. The CDR3 extends over 12 amino acids.

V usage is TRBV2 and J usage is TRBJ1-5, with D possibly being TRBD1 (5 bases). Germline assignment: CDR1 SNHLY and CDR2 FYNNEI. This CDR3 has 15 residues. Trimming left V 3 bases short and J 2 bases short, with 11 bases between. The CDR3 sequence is CASSEGRGRNQPQHF. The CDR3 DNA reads TGTGCCAGCAGTGAGGGTAGGGGTCGCAATCAGCCCCAGCATTTT. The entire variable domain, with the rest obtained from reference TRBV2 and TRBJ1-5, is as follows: EPEVTQTPSHQVTQMGQEVILRCVPISNHLYFYWYRQILGQKVEFLVSFYNNEISEKSEIFDDQFSVERPDGSNFTLKIRSTKLEDSAMYFCASSEGRGRNQPQHFGDGTRLSIL.